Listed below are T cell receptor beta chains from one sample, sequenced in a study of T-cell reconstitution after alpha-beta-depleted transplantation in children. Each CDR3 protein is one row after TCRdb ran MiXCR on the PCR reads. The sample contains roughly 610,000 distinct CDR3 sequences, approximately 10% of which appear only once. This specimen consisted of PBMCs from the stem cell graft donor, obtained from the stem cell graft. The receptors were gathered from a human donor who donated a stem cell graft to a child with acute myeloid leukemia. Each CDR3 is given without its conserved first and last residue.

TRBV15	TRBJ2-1	ATSPSGGVGF
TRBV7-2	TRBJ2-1	ASSLAESGLYNEQF
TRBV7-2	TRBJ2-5	ASSFGDRDGETQY
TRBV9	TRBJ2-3	ASTRGRATDTQY
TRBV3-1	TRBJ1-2	ASSQAQPYGYT
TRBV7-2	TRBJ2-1	ASSLIIAGGPSEQF
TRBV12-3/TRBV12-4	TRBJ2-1	ASLGASSYNEQF
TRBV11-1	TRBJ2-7	ASSLQGAASYEQY
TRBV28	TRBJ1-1	ASSLEENTEAF
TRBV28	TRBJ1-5	ASSFLDRVDQPQH
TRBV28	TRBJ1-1	ASTGTDNTEAF
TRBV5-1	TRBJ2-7	ASSLGVASVTYEQY
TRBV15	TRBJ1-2	ATSRTLAAFDYT
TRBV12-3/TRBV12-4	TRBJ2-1	ATGSTSGYEQF
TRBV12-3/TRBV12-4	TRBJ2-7	ACSISPGLAGGTYEQY
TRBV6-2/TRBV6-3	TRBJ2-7	ASVLRGGYEQY
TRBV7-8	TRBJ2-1	ASSLLTGAGNEQF
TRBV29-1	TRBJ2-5	SVERLARETQY
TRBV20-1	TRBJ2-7	SAYRDQSSYEQY
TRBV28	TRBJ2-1	ASWGLVYNEQF
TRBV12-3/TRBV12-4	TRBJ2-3	ASRPSGRGASTDTQY
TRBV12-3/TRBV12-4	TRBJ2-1	ASSGSSYNEQF
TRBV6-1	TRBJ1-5	ASSEEGGQAYNQPQH
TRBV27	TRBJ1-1	ASPGRGSLG
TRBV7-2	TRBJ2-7	ASSYTGGDYEQY
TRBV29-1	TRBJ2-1	SGGLVGNEQF
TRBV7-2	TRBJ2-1	ASSSRPSYNEQF